Following are 15 T cell receptor beta chains from one sample sequenced in a study of T cells in women clearing cervical HPV infection (dated by TCRdb to the late 2010s). The library was produced with the immunoSEQ multiplex PCR assay. The table comes from immuneACCESS by way of TCRdb, which keeps in-frame sequences with V and J called. Part of the clones is missing from these tables; in studies checked, under half for an unresolved V gene and the rest for unknown reasons. This sample's table has entries for fewer than 30,000 clones. The ten top clones hold under 20% of the sample. Source material: blood buffy coat. These receptors were taken from a woman between 18 and 70 years old with a cervical HPV16 infection that either progressed to CIN3+ or cleared (not recorded which).

The CDR3 sequence: CASARTGDEKLFF. CDR3 DNA, as far as it was read: TGTGCCAGCGCGAGGACAGGGGATGAAAAA. The chain couples TRBV27 to TRBJ1-4; 9 bases match TRBD1. The read ends 3 residues early relative to the CDR3; the germline J gene fills the gap. The CDR3 has 13 residues. Germline assignment: CDR1 MNHEY and CDR2 SMNVEV (reference sequence). The V and J ends lost 8 bases and 6 bases, in that order; junction bases with no gene match: 4.

In the case of this clone: The read ends 3 residues early relative to the CDR3; the germline J gene fills the gap. The chain employs TRBV6-2 or TRBV6-3 and TRBJ2-2; 8 bases are shared with TRBD2. The CDR3 length is 16 residues. In germline, CDR1 is MNHEY, CDR2 SVGEGT. The CDR3 protein is CASSTSGSSGANVLFF. The CDR3 bases that were read are TGTGCCAGCAGTACTAGCGGCAGTTCTGGGGCCAACGTG.

Comments on this clone: The CDR3 goes on 3 residues after the read ends, and that part is filled in from the germline J gene. The chain recombines TRBV7-6 with TRBJ1-2; no reliable D call. The germline CDR1 and CDR2 sequences are SGHVS and FNYEAQ. The CDR3 covers 16 residues. The CDR3 DNA, read in part, is TGTGCCAGCAGCTTAGGAAGAGGAGTCAGCACAGATACC. It translates to CASSLGRGVSTDT. In full, the CDR3 is CASSLGRGVSTDTYTF.

Notes on this clone: The CDR3 end falls 3 residues outside the read, so it is completed with the germline J gene. The chain recombines TRBV7-3 with TRBJ1-1; 8 bases line up with TRBD1. In germline, CDR1 is SGHTA, CDR2 FQGTGA. The CDR3 loop spans 17 amino acids. V trimming: 2 bases; J trimming: 4 bases; junction bases outside the gene matches: 12. This CDR3 reads CASSLGALDRVGTEAFF. CDR3 DNA, as far as it was read: TGTGCCAGCAGCTTAGGCGCCTTGGACAGGGTAGGCACTGAA.

Notes on this clone: The read terminates 3 residues before the CDR3 end, so the remaining end is supplied by the germline J gene. The chain links TRBV7-6 to TRBJ2-1; 12 nucleotides agree with TRBD2. The CDR3 loop spans 16 amino acids. Germline V gene data show CDR1 as SGHVS and CDR2 as FNYEAQ. V shed 3 bases and J 3 bases; nucleotides not matched to a gene: 3. CDR3 bases read: TGTGCCAGCAGCTTTCTAGCGGGAGGGAACTACAATGAG. Protein product: CASSFLAGGNYNE. The whole CDR3 is CASSFLAGGNYNEQFF.

Partial CDR3 DNA: TGTGCCAGCAGCCTGTATGACACCCTTTATGGC. As protein: CASSLYDTLYG. Given in full, the CDR3 is CASSLYDTLYGYTF. This chain connects TRBV7-2 to TRBJ1-2; D is undetermined. The CDR3 end lies 3 residues beyond the end of the read and is filled in from the germline J gene. There are 14 residues in the CDR3. The V gene's germline CDR1 is SGHTA and CDR2 FQGNSA. V was trimmed by 5 bases and J by 5 bases, leaving 15 bases between them.

About this clone: The read halts 3 residues ahead of the CDR3 end, with the missing end drawn from the germline J gene. The rearrangement joins TRBV10-3 to TRBJ2-3; 10 bases map to TRBD1. The V gene's germline CDR1 is ENHRY and CDR2 SYGVKD. Losses at the gene ends were 3 bases for V and 5 bases for J; bases not matched to a gene: 2. The CDR3 is 14 amino acids. The sequenced part of the CDR3 DNA is TGTGCCATCAGTGATGGACAGGGGGTAGATACG. Translation gives CAISDGQGVDT. The entire CDR3 protein reads CAISDGQGVDTQYF.

Comment on this clone: The read falls 3 residues short of the CDR3 end, and the missing part is taken from the germline J gene. This chain uses TRBV7-2 with TRBJ1-2; D gene ambiguous. CDR3 length: 14 amino acids. Germline V gene sequence: CDR1 SGHTA, CDR2 FQGNSA. This CDR3 reads CASTLISSTDTYTF. The sequenced CDR3 bases are TGTGCCAGCACCCTGATATCTAGCACAGATACC.

Notes on this clone: The CDR3 extends 3 residues past the end of the read, so its final part is completed from the germline J gene. The chain is built from TRBV7-2 and TRBJ1-2, with D possibly matching TRBD1 (6 bases). Germline V gene data show CDR1 as SGHTA and CDR2 as FQGNSA. The CDR3 runs 15 residues. CDR3 protein: CASSASGGAYGDYTF. The sequenced CDR3 bases are TGTGCCAGCAGCGCTAGCGGGGGGGCCTATGGCGAC.

The CDR3 is CSAITSGEQFF. The covered CDR3 bases are TGCAGTGCCATAACTTCTGGTGAG. V gene TRBV20-1 combines with J gene TRBJ2-1; D unclear. Read data end 3 residues before the CDR3 end; the end is taken from the germline J gene. Germline V CDR1 and CDR2: DFQATT, SNEGSKA (reference sequence). Trimming left V 6 bases short and J 9 bases short, with 12 bases between. The CDR3 consists of 11 residues.

As concerns this clone: The read stops 3 residues short of the end of the CDR3; the missing end is completed from the germline J gene. J is TRBJ1-2 and V is TRBV14, with D unresolved. Trimming stripped 0 bases from V and 3 bases from J, with 5 bases between. The length of the CDR3 is 13 residues. Germline V gene lookup returns CDR1 SGHDN and CDR2 FVKESK. The CDR3 DNA, read in part, is TGTGCCAGCAGCCAAGAGGGCGACTATGGC. As protein: CASSQEGDYG. The whole CDR3 sequence is CASSQEGDYGYTF. Complete variable domain (other parts from reference TRBV14 and TRBJ1-2): EAGVTQFPSHSVIEKGQTVTLRCDPISGHDNLYWYRRVMGKEIKFLLHFVKESKQDESGMPNNRFLAERTGGTYSTLKVQPAELEDSGVYFCASSQEGDYGYTFGSGTRLTVV.

Regarding this clone: The observed sequence ends 3 residues before the CDR3 terminus, with the missing tail filled in from the germline J gene. The chain carries TRBV6-1 and TRBJ2-3; TRBD2 aligns across 9 bases. Germline values: CDR1 MNHNS, CDR2 SASEGT. This CDR3 spans 15 amino acids. V shed 2 bases and J 6 bases; nucleotides not matched to a gene: 6. The DNA read from the CDR3 is TGTGCCAGCAGTGAAAGGATTAGCGGGGGTGATACG. Translation: CASSERISGGDT. The CDR3, in full, reads CASSERISGGDTQYF.

A note on this clone: The CDR3 end lies 3 residues beyond the end of the read and is filled in from the germline J gene. The genes are TRBV29-1 and TRBJ1-1; TRBD1 is a possible D gene (5 bases). The V end lost 6 bases, the J end lost 5 bases, and 13 bases lay between the germline ends. The CDR3 has 12 amino acids. CDR1 SQVTM and CDR2 ANQGSEA come from the germline V gene. CDR3 region: CSVRLAGTEAFF. CDR3 bases read: TGCAGCGTCCGGTTGGCAGGGACTGAA.

Turning to this clone: The observed sequence ends 3 residues before the CDR3 terminus, with the missing tail filled in from the germline J gene. J is TRBJ1-1 and V is TRBV7-2; TRBD1 matches 7 bases. Germline loops: CDR1 SGHTA, CDR2 FQGNSA. V shed 5 bases, J shed 5 bases, and the junction held 5 bases outside the gene matches. The CDR3 sequence is 13 residues long. The CDR3 bases that were read are TGTGCCAGCAGCCGACAGGGCGGAACTGAA. This codes for CASSRQGGTE. The whole CDR3 region reads CASSRQGGTEAFF.

On this clone itself: Compared with germline, one end of the junction differs, possibly owing to a read error. The CDR3 end lies 3 residues beyond the end of the read and is filled in from the germline J gene. This sample also contains other DNA sequences that code for the same CDR3. The gene calls are TRBV14 and TRBJ1-3; D may be TRBD1 (6 bases). This CDR3 spans 14 amino acids. Germline V gene sequence: CDR1 SGHDN, CDR2 FVKESK. The CDR3 DNA, read in part, is TGTGCCAGCAGTCCCGGGACACCTGGAAACACG. This sequence encodes CASSPGTPGNT. The full CDR3 protein is CASSPGTPGNTIYF. The full variable domain, in which reference TRBV14 and TRBJ1-3 provide the parts outside the CDR3, is EAGVTQFPSHSVIEKGQTVTLRCDPISGHDNLYWYRRVMGKEIKFLLHFVKESKQDESGMPNNRFLAERTGGTYSTLKVQPAELEDSGVYFCASSPGTPGNTIYFGEGSWLTVV.